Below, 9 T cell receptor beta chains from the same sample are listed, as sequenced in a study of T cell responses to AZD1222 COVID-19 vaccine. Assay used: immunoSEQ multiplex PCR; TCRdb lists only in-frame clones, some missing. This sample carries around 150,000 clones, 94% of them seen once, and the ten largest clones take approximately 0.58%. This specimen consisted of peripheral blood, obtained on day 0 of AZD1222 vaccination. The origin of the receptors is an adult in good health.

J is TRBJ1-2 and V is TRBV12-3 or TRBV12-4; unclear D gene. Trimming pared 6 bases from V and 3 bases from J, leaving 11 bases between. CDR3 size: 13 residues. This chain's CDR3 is CASSYTWDYGYTF. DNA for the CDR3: TGTGCCAGCAGCTATACGTGGGACTATGGCTACACCTTC.

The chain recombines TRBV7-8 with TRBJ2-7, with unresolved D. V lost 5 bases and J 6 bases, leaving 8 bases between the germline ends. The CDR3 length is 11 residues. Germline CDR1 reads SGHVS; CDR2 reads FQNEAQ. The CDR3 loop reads CASSQSREQYF. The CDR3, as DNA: TGTGCCAGCAGCCAATCACGCGAGCAGTACTTC.

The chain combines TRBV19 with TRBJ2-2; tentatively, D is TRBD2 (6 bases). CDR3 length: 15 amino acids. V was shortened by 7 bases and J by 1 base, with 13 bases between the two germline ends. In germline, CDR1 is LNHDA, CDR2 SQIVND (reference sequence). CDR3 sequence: CASTPGTLNTGELFF. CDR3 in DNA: TGTGCCAGTACCCCAGGGACTTTGAACACCGGGGAGCTGTTTTTT.

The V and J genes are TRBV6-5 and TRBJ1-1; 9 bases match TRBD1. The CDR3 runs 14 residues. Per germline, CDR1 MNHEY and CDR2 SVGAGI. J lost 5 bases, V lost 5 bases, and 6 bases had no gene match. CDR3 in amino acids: CASSTGGVGTEAFF. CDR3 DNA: TGTGCCAGCAGTACAGGGGGCGTAGGTACTGAAGCTTTCTTT.

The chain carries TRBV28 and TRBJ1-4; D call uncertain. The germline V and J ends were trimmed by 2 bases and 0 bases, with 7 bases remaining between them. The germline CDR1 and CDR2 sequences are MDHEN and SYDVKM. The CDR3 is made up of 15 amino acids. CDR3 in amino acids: CASSLQFATNEKLFF. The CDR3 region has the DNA TGTGCCAGCAGTTTACAGTTCGCAACTAATGAAAAACTGTTTTTT. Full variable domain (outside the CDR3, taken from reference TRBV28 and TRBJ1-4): DVKVTQSSRYLVKRTGEKVFLECVQDMDHENMFWYRQDPGLGLRLIYFSYDVKMKEKGDIPEGYSVSREKKERFSLILESASTNQTSMYLCASSLQFATNEKLFFGSGTQLSVL.

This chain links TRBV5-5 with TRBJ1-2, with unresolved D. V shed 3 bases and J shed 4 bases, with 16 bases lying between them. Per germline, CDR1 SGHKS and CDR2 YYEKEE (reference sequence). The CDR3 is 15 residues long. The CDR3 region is CASSSKETPIYGYTF. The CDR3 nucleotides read TGTGCCAGCAGCTCTAAAGAGACACCCATCTATGGCTACACCTTC.

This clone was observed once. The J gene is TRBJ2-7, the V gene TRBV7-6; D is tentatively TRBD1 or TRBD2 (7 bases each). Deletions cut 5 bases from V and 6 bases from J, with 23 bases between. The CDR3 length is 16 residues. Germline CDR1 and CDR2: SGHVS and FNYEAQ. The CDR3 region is CASSDPGGEGASEQYF. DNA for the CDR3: TGTGCCAGCAGCGACCCAGGGGGGGAGGGGGCTAGCGAGCAGTACTTC.

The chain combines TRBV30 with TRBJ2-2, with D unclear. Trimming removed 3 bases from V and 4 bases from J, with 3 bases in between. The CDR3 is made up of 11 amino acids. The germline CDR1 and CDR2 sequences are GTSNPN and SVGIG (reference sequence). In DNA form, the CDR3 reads TGTGCCTGGAGCGGCACCGGGGAGCTGTTTTTT. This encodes CAWSGTGELFF.

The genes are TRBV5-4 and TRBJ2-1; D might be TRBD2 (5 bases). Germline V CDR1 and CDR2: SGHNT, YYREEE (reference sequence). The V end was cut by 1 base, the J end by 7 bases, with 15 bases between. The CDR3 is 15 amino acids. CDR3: CASSLRLRDLNEQFF. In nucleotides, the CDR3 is TGTGCCAGCAGCTTGCGACTAAGGGATTTGAATGAGCAGTTCTTC.